A selection of T cell receptor beta chains follows, all from one sample in a study of blood T cell repertoires in COVID-19. Assay: immunoSEQ multiplex PCR; the TCRdb copy retains only in-frame clones and omits some. Here the sample spans some 110,000 clones, roughly 81% being singletons. Sequenced: peripheral blood. Source of these receptors: a woman between 70 and 85 years old with acute or convalescent COVID-19. Each CDR3 is given with its conserved first and last residue. A D gene is named only where the DNA matches it firmly. Some rows mark clone size as missing; the rest say once, few, many or name a class of expanded clone.

once,TRBJ1-2,TRBD1,TRBV18,TGTGCCAGCTCACTTGGCGGGACAGGCTACTACTATGGCTACACCTTC,CASSLGGTGYYYGYTF
once,TRBJ2-7,.,TRBV12-3/TRBV12-4,TGTGCCAGCTCTAGGGGATTCTACGAGCAGTACTTC,CASSRGFYEQYF
.,TRBJ2-1,TRBD1,TRBV6-5,TGTGCCAGCAGTCCAGGGGGCTCCTACAATGAGCAGTTCTTC,CASSPGGSYNEQFF
.,TRBJ2-2,.,TRBV18,TGTGCCAGCTCATACGACTTACCGGGGAACACCGGGGAGCTGTTTTTT,CASSYDLPGNTGELFF
.,TRBJ1-2,TRBD1,TRBV10-2,TGCGCCAGCAGTGAGTGGGGACAGGGTTCCGGCTACACCTTC,CASSEWGQGSGYTF
.,TRBJ1-3,.,TRBV5-6,TGTGCCAGCAGCCCCTACGGGGAAGGGTCTGGAAACACCATATATTTT,CASSPYGEGSGNTIYF
.,TRBJ1-3,TRBD1,TRBV7-2,TGTGCCAGCAGCTTATACAGGGGATCGGGTGGAAACACCATATATTTT,CASSLYRGSGGNTIYF
.,TRBJ2-7,.,TRBV5-4,TGTGCCAGCAGCTTGAGCCTAGACCCCTTCTACGAGCAGTACTTC,CASSLSLDPFYEQYF
.,TRBJ1-1,TRBD1,TRBV28,TGTGCCAGCAGTTTCTCAGGACAGGGGAACACTGAAGCTTTCTTT,CASSFSGQGNTEAFF
.,TRBJ1-3,TRBD1,TRBV30,TGTGCCTGCCCGGGGACAGGGGGGGGCCTCTCTGGAAACACCATATATTTT,CACPGTGGGLSGNTIYF
once,TRBJ2-7,.,TRBV19,TGTGCCAGTAGTATTGGAGTCGGGAGCGTGAACTACGAGCAGTACTTC,CASSIGVGSVNYEQYF
.,TRBJ1-4,.,TRBV7-2,TGTGCCAGCAGCTTGGAGGCGGGGAAAGGGAGTGAAAAACTGTTTTTT,CASSLEAGKGSEKLFF
.,TRBJ2-5,TRBD2,TRBV19,TGTGCCAGTAGTCCCCGGACTAGCGGGAATTCTAGGACCCAGTACTTC,CASSPRTSGNSRTQYF
.,TRBJ1-1,.,TRBV12-3/TRBV12-4,TGTGCCAGCAGTTTCGCAGGGTACACTGAAGCTTTCTTT,CASSFAGYTEAFF
once,TRBJ2-1,TRBD2,TRBV19,TGTGCCAGTAGTAAAGGACTAGCGGGAGGTGTTTCTTCGGAGCAGTTCTTC,CASSKGLAGGVSSEQFF
.,TRBJ1-2,TRBD1,TRBV11-2,TGTGCCAGCAGCCCCTCCCCCGGGACAGGGTATGGCTACACCTTC,CASSPSPGTGYGYTF
once,TRBJ2-1,TRBD2,TRBV19,TGTGCCAGTAGTATCGGACTAGCCAATGAGCAGTTCTTC,CASSIGLANEQFF
.,TRBJ1-6,TRBD1,TRBV18,TGTGCCAGCTCACACCGGACAGGGGAGAGCTCCTATAATTCACCCCTCCACTTT,CASSHRTGESSYNSPLHF
.,TRBJ2-3,TRBD2,TRBV18,TGTGCCAGCTCACCTCCCCTCGCGGGAGGGATCACAGATACGCAGTATTTT,CASSPPLAGGITDTQYF
once,TRBJ1-6,.,TRBV5-1,TGCGCCAGCAGGCAGGCGGGGGAATCACCCCTCCACTTT,CASRQAGESPLHF
.,TRBJ2-1,.,TRBV27,TGTGCCAGCAGGCTGGCCAGTGGCTCCTACAATGAGCAGTTCTTC,CASRLASGSYNEQFF
.,TRBJ1-2,.,TRBV7-9,TGTGCCAGCAGCCGAGGAACAACCGCTAACTATGGCTACACCTTC,CASSRGTTANYGYTF
.,TRBJ1-4,TRBD1,TRBV5-5,TGTGCCAGCAGCCGGGACAGGGCGCGAGAGGAAAAACTGTTTTTT,CASSRDRAREEKLFF
.,TRBJ2-4,TRBD2,TRBV19,TGTGCCAGTAGTAGCGGGGGGGCCAACATTCAGTACTTC,CASSSGGANIQYF
.,TRBJ2-7,.,TRBV3-1/TRBV3-2,TGTGCCAGCAGCCCCCACCCAAGACAGGACCGCTCCTACGAGCAGTACTTC,CASSPHPRQDRSYEQYF
.,TRBJ2-7,.,TRBV15,TGTGCCACCAAGAAAGACAGGAGGTACGAGCAGTACTTC,CATKKDRRYEQYF
.,TRBJ1-5,.,TRBV2,TGTGCCAGCAGTGAAGCAGCGGGACTGTTCAATCAGCCCCAGCATTTT,CASSEAAGLFNQPQHF
.,TRBJ1-1,.,TRBV6-5,TGTGCCAGCAGTTACACCTCCAGGGGCACTGAAGCTTTCTTT,CASSYTSRGTEAFF
.,TRBJ2-7,.,TRBV7-9,TGTGCCAGCAGCTCCTATTCGGACAGTTCCTACGAGCAGTACTTC,CASSSYSDSSYEQYF
.,TRBJ2-7,TRBD1,TRBV5-6,TGTGCCAGCACCCCTAGGGGGCGCCGGGCCTACGAGCAGTACTTC,CASTPRGRRAYEQYF
.,TRBJ2-3,TRBD2,TRBV3-1/TRBV3-2,TGTGCCAGCAGCTTGGGACTAGCGGGCACAGATACGCAGTATTTT,CASSLGLAGTDTQYF
.,TRBJ2-7,TRBD2,TRBV7-9,TGTGCCAGCAGCCCAAGGACTAGCGGGAGTTACGAGCAGTACTTC,CASSPRTSGSYEQYF
once,TRBJ1-5,TRBD1,TRBV19,TGTGCCAGTAGTATCCCGACAGGGATTCAGCCCCAGCATTTT,CASSIPTGIQPQHF
.,TRBJ2-7,TRBD1,TRBV7-2,TGTGCCAGCAGCTTGGGACAGGGGGGGTACGAGCAGTACTTC,CASSLGQGGYEQYF
.,TRBJ2-5,.,TRBV10-1,TGCGCCAGCATCCGGGGGGCCTTTGAGACCCAGTACTTC,CASIRGAFETQYF
.,TRBJ2-1,TRBD2,TRBV30,TGTGCCTGGAGCCCCCTGGGGACTAGCGTTGGTGAGCAGTTCTTC,CAWSPLGTSVGEQFF
.,TRBJ2-1,TRBD1,TRBV23-1,TGCGCCAGCACCTACAAACGGACAGGGCGTAGGGACAATGAGCAGTTCTTC,CASTYKRTGRRDNEQFF
.,TRBJ2-3,.,TRBV7-6,TGTGCCAGCAGCTTAGCTTACAGGGAACATACGCAGTATTTT,CASSLAYREHTQYF
.,TRBJ2-5,TRBD1,TRBV9,TGTGCCAGCAGCTTTAGACAGGGCGGGACCCAGTACTTC,CASSFRQGGTQYF
.,TRBJ2-1,TRBD2,TRBV9,TGTGCCAGCAGCCTCGGACTAGGGTTGGGCAAGGAGCAGTTCTTC,CASSLGLGLGKEQFF
.,TRBJ1-2,TRBD1,TRBV7-9,TGTGCCAGCAGCCCTCAAGGACAGGGACCCTATGGCTACACCTTC,CASSPQGQGPYGYTF
few,TRBJ1-5,TRBD1,TRBV27,TGTGCCAGCAGTTTTGGGACAGGGATAAATCAGCCCCAGCATTTT,CASSFGTGINQPQHF
few,TRBJ2-1,TRBD1,TRBV5-5,TGTGCCAGCAGCTTGGAGGGGGCTCTCTACAATGAGCAGTTCTTC,CASSLEGALYNEQFF
.,TRBJ1-2,TRBD1,TRBV10-3,TGTGCCATCAGTGTAACAGGGGGCGCGTCCAACTATGGCTACACCTTC,CAISVTGGASNYGYTF